The clone carrying this T cell receptor (beta chain) was counted a single time. In germline, CDR1 is KGHDR, CDR2 SFDVKD. This CDR3 region has 16 residues. The junction had 10 bases not matched to a gene; V was cut back by 4 bases and J by 4 bases. This sample was included in a study of blood T cell repertoires in COVID-19. In the study overall: The study drew acute and convalescent COVID-19 samples from the United States, Italy and Spain.

TCRdb's table, derived via immunoSEQ multiplex PCR, lists solely in-frame clones and lacks some. The sample holds 100,000 to 150,000 clones, 80% seen once. The clonotype was recovered from a human donor in a cohort sampled during active COVID-19. The V gene is TRBV24-1, the J gene TRBJ2-5; 8 bases agree with TRBD1. Sequencing used peripheral blood. CDR3 loop: CATSEVVTGAGETQYF. The DNA for the CDR3 is TGTGCCACCAGTGAAGTTGTGACAGGGGCCGGAGAGACCCAGTACTTC.